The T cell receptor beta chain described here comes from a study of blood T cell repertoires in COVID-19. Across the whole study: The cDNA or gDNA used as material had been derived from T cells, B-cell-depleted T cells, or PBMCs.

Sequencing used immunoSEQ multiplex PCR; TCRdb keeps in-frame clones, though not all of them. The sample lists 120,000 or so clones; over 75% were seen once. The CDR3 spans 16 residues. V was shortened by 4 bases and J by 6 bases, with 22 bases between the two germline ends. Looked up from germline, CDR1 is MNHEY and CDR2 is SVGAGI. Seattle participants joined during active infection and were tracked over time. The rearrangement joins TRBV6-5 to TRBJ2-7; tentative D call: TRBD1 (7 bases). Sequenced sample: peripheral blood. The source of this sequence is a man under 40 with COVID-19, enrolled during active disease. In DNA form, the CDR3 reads TGTGCCAGCAGTTCCCCCTATAGGAGGGGGCCCTCCGAGCAGTACTTC. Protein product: CASSSPYRRGPSEQYF.